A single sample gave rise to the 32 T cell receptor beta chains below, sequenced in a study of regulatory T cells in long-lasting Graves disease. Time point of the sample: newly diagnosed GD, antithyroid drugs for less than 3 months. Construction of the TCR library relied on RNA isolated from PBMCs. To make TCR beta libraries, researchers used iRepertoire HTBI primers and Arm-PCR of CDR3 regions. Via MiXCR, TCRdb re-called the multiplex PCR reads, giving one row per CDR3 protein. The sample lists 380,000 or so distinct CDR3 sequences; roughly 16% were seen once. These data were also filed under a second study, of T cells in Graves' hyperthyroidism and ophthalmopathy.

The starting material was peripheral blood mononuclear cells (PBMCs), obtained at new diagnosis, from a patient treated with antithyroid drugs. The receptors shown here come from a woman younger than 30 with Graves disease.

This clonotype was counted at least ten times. CDR3 amino acids: CASSQPRLAGGLETQYF. The CDR3 nucleotides read TGTGCCAGCAGCCAGCCGCGGCTAGCGGGGGGCCTCGAGACCCAGTACTTC. The chain couples TRBV7-2 to TRBJ2-5, with 11 bases lining up with TRBD2. The trim removed 5 bases at V and 5 bases at J, leaving 13 bases unmatched. The germline gives CDR1 SGHTA, CDR2 FQGNSA. The CDR3 runs 17 residues.

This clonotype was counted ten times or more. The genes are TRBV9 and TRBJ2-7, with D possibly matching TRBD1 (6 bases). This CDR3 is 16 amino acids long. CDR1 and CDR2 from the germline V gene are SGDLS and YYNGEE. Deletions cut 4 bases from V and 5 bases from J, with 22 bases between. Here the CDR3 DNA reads TGTGCCAGCAGCATCCGACAGGAACCCCTCCCCAACGAGCAGTACTTC. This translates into CASSIRQEPLPNEQYF. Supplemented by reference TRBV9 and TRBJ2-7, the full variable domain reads DSGVTQTPKHLITATGQRVTLRCSPRSGDLSVYWYQQSLDQGLQFLIQYYNGEERAKGNILERFSAQQFPDLHSELNLSSLELGDSALYFCASSIRQEPLPNEQYFGPGTRLTVT.

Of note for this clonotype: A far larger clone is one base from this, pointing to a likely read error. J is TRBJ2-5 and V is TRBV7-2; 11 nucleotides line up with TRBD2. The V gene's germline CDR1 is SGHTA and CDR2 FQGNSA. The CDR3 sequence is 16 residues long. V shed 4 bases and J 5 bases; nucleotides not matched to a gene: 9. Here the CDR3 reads CASSSEFGTSGETQYF. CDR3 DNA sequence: TGTGCCAGCAGCTCGGAGTTCGGGACTAGCGGCGAGACCCAGTACTTC.

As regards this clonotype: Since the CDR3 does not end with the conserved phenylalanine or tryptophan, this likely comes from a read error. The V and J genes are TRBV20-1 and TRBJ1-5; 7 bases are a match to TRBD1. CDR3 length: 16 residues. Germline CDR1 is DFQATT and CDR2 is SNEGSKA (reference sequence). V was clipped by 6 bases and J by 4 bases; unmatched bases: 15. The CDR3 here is CSAGSSRDSRNQPQHL. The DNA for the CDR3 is TGCAGTGCAGGGAGCAGTCGGGACAGCAGGAATCAGCCCCAGCATTTG.

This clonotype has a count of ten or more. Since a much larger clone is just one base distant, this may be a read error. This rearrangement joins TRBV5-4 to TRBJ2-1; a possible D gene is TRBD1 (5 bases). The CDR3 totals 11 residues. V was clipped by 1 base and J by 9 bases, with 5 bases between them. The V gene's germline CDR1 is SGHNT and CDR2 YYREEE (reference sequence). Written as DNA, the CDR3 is TGTGCCAGCAGCTTGAGGGGTGAGCAGTTCTTC. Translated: CASSLRGEQFF.

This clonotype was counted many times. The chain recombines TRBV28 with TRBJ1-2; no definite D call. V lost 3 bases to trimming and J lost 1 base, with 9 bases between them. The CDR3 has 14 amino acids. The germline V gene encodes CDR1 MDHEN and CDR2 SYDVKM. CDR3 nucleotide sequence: TGTGCCAGCAGTTTGCTTCGGGTTAACTATGGCTACACCTTC. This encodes CASSLLRVNYGYTF.

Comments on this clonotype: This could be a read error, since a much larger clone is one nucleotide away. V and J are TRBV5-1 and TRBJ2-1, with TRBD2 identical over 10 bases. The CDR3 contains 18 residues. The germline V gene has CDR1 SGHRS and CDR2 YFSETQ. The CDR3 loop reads CASSLDLAGVGTDNDQFF. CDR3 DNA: TGCGCCAGCAGCTTGGATCTAGCGGGAGTTGGGACGGACAATGATCAGTTCTTC.

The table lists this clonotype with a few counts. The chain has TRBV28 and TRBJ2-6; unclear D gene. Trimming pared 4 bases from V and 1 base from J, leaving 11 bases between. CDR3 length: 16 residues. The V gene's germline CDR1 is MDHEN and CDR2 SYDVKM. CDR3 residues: CASSSRDASGANVLTF. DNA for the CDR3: TGTGCCAGCAGTTCCAGAGACGCTTCTGGGGCCAACGTCCTGACTTTC.

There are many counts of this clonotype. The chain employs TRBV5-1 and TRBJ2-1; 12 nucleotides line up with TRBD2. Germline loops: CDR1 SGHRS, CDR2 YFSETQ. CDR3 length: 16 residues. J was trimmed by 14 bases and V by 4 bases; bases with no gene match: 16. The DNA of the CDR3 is TGCGCCAGCAGCGCGGAACCGGGACTAGCGGGCCTAGAAGAGTTCTTC. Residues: CASSAEPGLAGLEEFF.

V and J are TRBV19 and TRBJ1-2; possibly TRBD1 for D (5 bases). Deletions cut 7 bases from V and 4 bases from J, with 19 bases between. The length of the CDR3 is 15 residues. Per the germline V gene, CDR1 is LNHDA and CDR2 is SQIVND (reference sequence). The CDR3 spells CASKPREGPGYGYTF. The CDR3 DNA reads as TGTGCCAGTAAACCCCGGGAGGGGCCCGGCTATGGCTACACCTTC.

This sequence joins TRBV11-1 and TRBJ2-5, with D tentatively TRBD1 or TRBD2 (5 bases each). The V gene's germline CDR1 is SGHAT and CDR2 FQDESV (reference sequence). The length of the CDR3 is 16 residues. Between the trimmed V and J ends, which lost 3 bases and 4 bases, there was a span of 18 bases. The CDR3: CASSFGARSGGETQYF. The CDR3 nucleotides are TGTGCCAGCAGCTTCGGGGCACGATCGGGCGGAGAGACCCAGTACTTC. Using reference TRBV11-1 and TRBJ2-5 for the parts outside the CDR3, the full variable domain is EAEVAQSPRYKITEKSQAVAFWCDPISGHATLYWYRQILGQGPELLVQFQDESVVDDSQLPKDRFSAERLKGVDSTLKIQPAELGDSAMYLCASSFGARSGGETQYFGPGTRLLVL.

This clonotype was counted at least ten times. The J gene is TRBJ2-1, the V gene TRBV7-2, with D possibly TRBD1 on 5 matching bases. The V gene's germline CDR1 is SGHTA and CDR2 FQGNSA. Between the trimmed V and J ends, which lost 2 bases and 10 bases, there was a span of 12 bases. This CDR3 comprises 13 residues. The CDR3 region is CASSLIRATEQFF. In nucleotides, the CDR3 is TGTGCCAGCAGCTTAATCAGGGCCACCGAGCAGTTCTTC.

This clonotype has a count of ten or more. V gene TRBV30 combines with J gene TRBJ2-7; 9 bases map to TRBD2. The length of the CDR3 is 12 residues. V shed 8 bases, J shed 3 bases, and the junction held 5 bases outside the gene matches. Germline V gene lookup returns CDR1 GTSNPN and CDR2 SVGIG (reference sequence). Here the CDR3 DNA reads TGTGCCGCCACTAGCGGGTTCTACGAGCAGTACTTC. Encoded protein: CAATSGFYEQYF.

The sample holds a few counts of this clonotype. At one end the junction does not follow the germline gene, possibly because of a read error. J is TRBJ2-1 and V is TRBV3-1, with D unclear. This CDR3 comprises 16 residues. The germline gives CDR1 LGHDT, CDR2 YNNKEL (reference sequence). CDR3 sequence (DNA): TGTGCCAGCAGCCCCCCGAGAAAAGGCTCCTACAATGAGCAGCTCTTC. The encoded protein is CASSPPRKGSYNEQLF.

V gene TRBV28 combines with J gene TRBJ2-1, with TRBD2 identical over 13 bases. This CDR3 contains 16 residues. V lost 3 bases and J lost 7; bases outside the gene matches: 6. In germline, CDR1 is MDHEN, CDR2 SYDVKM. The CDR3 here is CASSFGGGLAGNEQFF. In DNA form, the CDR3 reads TGTGCCAGCAGTTTCGGAGGGGGACTAGCGGGAAATGAGCAGTTCTTC.

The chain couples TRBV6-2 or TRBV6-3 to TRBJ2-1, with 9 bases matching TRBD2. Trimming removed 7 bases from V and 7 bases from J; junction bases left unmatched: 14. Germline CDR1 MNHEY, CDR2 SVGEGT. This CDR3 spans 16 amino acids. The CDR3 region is CASTASAAGGRNEQFF. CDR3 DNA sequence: TGTGCCAGCACCGCCTCCGCGGCGGGGGGGAGGAATGAGCAGTTCTTC.

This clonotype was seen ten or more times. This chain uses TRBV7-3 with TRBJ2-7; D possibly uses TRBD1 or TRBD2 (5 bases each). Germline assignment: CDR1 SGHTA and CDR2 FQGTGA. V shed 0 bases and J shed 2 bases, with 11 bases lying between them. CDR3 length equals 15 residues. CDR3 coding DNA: TGTGCCAGCAGCTTAACTGGGACGGGTACCTACGAGCAGTACTTC. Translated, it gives CASSLTGTGTYEQYF.

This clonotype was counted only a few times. The CDR3 region is CASSYRQGGVRGQYF. Written as DNA, the CDR3 is TGTGCCAGCAGTTACCGGCAGGGGGGGGTACGGGGGCAGTACTTC. V gene TRBV6-5 combines with J gene TRBJ2-7, with D possibly called TRBD1 or TRBD2 (7 bases each). This CDR3 has 15 residues. Germline lookup yields CDR1 MNHEY and CDR2 SVGAGI. V lost 2 bases and J lost 9, with 20 bases in between.

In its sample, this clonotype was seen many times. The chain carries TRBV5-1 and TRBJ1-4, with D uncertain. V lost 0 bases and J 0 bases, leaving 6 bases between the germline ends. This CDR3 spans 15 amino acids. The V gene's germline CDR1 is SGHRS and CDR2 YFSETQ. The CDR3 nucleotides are TGCGCCAGCAGCTTGGGCCATGCAACTAATGAAAAACTGTTTTTT. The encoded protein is CASSLGHATNEKLFF.

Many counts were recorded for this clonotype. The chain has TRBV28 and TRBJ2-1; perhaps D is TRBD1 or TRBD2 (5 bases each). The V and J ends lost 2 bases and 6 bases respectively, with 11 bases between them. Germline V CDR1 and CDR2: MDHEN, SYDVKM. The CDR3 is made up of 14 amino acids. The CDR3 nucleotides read TGTGCCAGCAGTTTACGGGACCCGTTCAATGAGCAGTTCTTC. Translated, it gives CASSLRDPFNEQFF. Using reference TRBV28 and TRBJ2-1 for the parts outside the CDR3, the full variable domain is DVKVTQSSRYLVKRTGEKVFLECVQDMDHENMFWYRQDPGLGLRLIYFSYDVKMKEKGDIPEGYSVSREKKERFSLILESASTNQTSMYLCASSLRDPFNEQFFGPGTRLTVL.

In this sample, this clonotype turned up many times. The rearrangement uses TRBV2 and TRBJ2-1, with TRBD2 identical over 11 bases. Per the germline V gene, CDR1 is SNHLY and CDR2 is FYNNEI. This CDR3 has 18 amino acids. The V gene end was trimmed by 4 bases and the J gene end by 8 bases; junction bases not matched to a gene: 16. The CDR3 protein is CASSASPGLAANFDEQFF. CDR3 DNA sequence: TGTGCCAGCAGTGCCTCCCCGGGACTAGCGGCAAATTTCGATGAGCAGTTCTTC.

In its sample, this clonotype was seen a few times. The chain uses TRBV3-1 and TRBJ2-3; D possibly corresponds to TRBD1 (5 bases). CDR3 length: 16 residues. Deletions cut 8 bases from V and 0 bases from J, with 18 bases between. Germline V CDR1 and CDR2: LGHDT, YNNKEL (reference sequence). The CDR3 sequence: CASQAKAGRSTDTQYF. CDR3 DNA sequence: TGTGCCAGCCAAGCCAAGGCAGGGCGGAGCACAGATACGCAGTATTTT.

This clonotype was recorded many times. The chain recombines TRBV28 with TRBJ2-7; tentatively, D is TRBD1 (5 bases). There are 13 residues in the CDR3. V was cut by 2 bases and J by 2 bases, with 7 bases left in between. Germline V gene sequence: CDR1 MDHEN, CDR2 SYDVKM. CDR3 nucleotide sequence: TGTGCCAGCAGTTTAAACAGGCCCTACGAGCAGTACTTC. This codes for CASSLNRPYEQYF.

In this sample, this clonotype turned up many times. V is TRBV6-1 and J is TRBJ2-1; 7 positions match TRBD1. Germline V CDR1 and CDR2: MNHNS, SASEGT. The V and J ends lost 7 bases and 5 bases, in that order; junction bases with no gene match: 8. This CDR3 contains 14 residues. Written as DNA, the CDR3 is TGTGCCAGCAATGTCGACAGGGCCCACAATGAGCAGTTCTTC. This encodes CASNVDRAHNEQFF.

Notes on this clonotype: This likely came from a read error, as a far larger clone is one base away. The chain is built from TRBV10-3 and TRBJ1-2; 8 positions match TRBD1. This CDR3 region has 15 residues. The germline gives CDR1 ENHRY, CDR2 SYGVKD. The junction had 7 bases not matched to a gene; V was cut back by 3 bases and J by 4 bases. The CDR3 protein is CAISEDQGAGYGYTF. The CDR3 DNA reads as TGTGCCATCAGTGAAGATCAGGGGGCAGGCTATGGCTACACCTTC.

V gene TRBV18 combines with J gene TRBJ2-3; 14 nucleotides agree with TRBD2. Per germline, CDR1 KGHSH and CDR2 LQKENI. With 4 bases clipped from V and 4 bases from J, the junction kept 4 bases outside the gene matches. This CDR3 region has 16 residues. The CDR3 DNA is TGTGCCAGCTCACGGGGGACTAGCGGGAGCTCAGATACGCAGTATTTT. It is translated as CASSRGTSGSSDTQYF.

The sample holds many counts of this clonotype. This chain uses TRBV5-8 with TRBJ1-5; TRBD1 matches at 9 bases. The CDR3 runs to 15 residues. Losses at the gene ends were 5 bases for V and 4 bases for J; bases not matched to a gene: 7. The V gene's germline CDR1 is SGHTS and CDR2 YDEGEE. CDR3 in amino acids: CASRGQGFRNQPQHF. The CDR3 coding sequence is TGTGCCAGCAGGGGACAGGGATTCCGGAATCAGCCCCAGCATTTT.

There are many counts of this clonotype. CDR3 coding DNA: TGTGCCAGCAGGCCCGGGACAGGGGGCGAGCAGTACTTC. Its translation is CASRPGTGGEQYF. This chain connects TRBV28 to TRBJ2-7, with 11 positions matching TRBD1. This CDR3 contains 13 residues. Germline assignment: CDR1 MDHEN and CDR2 SYDVKM. The trim removed 6 bases at V and 6 bases at J, leaving 4 bases unmatched.

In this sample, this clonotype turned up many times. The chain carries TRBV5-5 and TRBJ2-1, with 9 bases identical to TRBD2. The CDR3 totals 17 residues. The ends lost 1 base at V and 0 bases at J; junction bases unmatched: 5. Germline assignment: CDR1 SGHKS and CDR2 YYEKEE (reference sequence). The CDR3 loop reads CASSLRAGGFSYNEQFF. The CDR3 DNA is TGTGCCAGCAGCTTGCGAGCGGGAGGCTTCTCCTACAATGAGCAGTTCTTC.

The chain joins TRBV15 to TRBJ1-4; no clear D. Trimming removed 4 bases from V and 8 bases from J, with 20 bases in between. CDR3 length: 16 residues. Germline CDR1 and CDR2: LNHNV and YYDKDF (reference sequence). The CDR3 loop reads CATSIHPSGVPEKLFF. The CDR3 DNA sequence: TGTGCCACCAGCATACATCCCTCAGGCGTTCCCGAAAAACTGTTTTTT.

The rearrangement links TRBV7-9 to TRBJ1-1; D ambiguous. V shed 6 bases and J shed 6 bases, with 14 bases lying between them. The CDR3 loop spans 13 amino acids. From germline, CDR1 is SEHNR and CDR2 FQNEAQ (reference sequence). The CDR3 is CASSSTESPEAFF. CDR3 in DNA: TGTGCCAGCAGTTCGACGGAAAGCCCTGAAGCTTTCTTT.

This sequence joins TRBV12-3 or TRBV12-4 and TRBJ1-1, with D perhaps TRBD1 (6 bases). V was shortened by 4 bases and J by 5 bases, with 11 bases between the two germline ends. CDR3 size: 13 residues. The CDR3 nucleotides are TGTGCCAGCAGTTGGGGGGGGCCTACTGAAGCTTTCTTT. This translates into CASSWGGPTEAFF.